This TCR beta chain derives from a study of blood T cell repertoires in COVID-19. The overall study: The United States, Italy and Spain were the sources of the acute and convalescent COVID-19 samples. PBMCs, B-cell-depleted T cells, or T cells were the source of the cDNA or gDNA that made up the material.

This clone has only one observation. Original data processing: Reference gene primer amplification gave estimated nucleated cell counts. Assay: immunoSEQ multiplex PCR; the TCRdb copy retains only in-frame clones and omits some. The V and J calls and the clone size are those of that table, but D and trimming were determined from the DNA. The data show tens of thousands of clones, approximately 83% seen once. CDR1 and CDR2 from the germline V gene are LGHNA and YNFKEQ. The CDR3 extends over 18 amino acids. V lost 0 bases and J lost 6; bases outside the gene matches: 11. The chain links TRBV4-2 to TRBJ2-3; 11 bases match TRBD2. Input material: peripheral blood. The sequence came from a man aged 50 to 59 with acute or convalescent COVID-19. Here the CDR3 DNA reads TGTGCCAGCAGCCAAGATAGTGGTAGCGGGGGGGTTGGGGATACGCAGTATTTT. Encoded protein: CASSQDSGSGGVGDTQYF.